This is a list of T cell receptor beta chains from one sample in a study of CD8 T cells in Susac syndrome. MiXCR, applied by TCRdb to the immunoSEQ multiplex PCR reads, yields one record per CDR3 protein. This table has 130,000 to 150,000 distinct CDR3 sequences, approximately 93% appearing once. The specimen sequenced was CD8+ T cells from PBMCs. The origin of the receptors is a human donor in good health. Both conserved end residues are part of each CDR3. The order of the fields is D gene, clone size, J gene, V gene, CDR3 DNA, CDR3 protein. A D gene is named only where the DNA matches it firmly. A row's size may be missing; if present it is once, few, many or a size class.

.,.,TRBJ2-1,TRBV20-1,TGCAGTGCTCTAGGGGCTCAAGAGAATGAGCAGTTCTTC,CSALGAQENEQFF
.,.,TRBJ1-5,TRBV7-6,TGTGCCAGCAGCCCAGGCCCACAGGGTCAGCCCCAGCATTTT,CASSPGPQGQPQHF
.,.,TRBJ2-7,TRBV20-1,TGCAGTGCAGACAGGCCCTACGAGCAGTACTTC,CSADRPYEQYF
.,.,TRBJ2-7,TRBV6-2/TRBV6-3,TGTGCCAGCAGTTGGGAGCCCGCCTACGAGCAGTACTTC,CASSWEPAYEQYF
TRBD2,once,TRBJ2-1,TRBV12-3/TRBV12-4,TGTGCCAGCAGTTCACTAATAGCGGGAGCAGGCGATGAGCAGTTCTTC,CASSSLIAGAGDEQFF
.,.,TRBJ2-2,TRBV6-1,TGTGCCAGCAGTACCCCCGGCAGTATGATGGCCGGGGAGCTGTTTTTT,CASSTPGSMMAGELFF
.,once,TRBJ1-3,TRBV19,TGTGCCAGTAGTATGGGACTGAACCTTGGAAACACCATATATTTT,CASSMGLNLGNTIYF
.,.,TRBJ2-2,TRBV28,TGTGCCAGCAGTTTTATGGGGGCCGGGGAGCTGTTTTTT,CASSFMGAGELFF
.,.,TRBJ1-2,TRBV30,TGTGCCTGGACGAGGTTTGCTAACTATGGCTACACCTTC,CAWTRFANYGYTF
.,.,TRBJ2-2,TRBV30,TGTGCCTGGAGTGTACTGGGCGGGGAGCTGTTTTTT,CAWSVLGGELFF
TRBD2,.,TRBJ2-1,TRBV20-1,TGCAGTGCTAGTGCCTTCGGGGGGTCCTACAATGAGCAGTTCTTC,CSASAFGGSYNEQFF
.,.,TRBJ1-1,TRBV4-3,TGCGCCAGCAGCCAAGGAACAGGGTACACTGAAGCTTTCTTT,CASSQGTGYTEAFF
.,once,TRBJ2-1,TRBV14,TGTGCCAGCAGCCAATCCCTTCTACCCTACAATGAGCAGTTCTTC,CASSQSLLPYNEQFF
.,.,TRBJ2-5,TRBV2,TGTGCCAGCAGAACACAGGGTTCGGAGACCCAGTACTTC,CASRTQGSETQYF
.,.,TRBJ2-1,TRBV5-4,TGTGCCAGCAGCTTGATGAGGTCTTCTGAGCAGTTCTTC,CASSLMRSSEQFF
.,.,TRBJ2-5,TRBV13,TGTGCCAGCAGCTTAGCCCGTCCGTACCAAGAGACCCAGTACTTC,CASSLARPYQETQYF
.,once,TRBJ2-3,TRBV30,TGTGCCTGGAGAGGTTCTACCCTTTTGGATACGCAGTATTTT,CAWRGSTLLDTQYF
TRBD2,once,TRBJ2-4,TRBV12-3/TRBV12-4,TGTGCCAGCAGTTCGGTAGCGGGAGATCTAAACATTCAGTACTTC,CASSSVAGDLNIQYF
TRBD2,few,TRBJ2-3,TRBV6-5,TGTGCCAGCAGCCCACGACTAGCGGGAGATACGCAGTATTTT,CASSPRLAGDTQYF
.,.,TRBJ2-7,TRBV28,TGTGCCAGTGAATCTAGCTCCTACGAGCAGTACTTC,CASESSSYEQYF
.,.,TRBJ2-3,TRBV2,TGTGCCAGCGGGGGCCTTCCAGGGGGGACAGATACGCAGTATTTT,CASGGLPGGTDTQYF
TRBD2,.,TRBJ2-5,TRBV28,TGTGCCAGCAGTCGGACTAGCGGGAGCCCCCAAGAGACCCAGTACTTC,CASSRTSGSPQETQYF
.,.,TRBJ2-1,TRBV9,TGTGCCAGCAGCGTAGTGTGGGACAATGAGCAGTTCTTC,CASSVVWDNEQFF
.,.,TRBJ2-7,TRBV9,TGTGCCAGCAGCGTAGCTGACCGAGTCGGCGAGCAGTACTTC,CASSVADRVGEQYF
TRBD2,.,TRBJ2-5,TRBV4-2,TGTGCCAGCAGCCAGATGGGACTAGCGGGAGGAGAGACCCAGTACTTC,CASSQMGLAGGETQYF
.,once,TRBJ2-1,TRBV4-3,TGCGCCAGCAGCGCCGGACGGGGAGCCTACAATGAGCAGTTCTTC,CASSAGRGAYNEQFF